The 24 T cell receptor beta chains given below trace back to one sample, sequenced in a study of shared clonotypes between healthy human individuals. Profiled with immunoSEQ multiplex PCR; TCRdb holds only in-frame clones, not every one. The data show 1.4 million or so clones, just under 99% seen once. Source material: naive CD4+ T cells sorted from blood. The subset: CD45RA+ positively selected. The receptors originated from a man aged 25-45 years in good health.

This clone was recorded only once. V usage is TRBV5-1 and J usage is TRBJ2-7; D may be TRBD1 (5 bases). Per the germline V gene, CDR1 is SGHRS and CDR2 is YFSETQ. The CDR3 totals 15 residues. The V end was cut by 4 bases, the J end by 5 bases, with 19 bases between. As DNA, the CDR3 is TGCGCCAGCAGCAACCAAATAGGGGTAGGGGACGAGCAGTACTTC. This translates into CASSNQIGVGDEQYF.

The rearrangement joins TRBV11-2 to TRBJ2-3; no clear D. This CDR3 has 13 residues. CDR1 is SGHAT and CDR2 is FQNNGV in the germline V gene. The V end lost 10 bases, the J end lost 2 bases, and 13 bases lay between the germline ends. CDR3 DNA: TGTGCCACCTCAACCCCTCTCACAGATACGCAGTATTTT. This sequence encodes CATSTPLTDTQYF.

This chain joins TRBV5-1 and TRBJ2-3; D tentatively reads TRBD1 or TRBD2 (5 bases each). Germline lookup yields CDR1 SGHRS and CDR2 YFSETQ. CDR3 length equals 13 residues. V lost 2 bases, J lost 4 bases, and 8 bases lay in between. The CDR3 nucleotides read TGCGCCAGCAGCTTATCGGGGCCAGATACGCAGTATTTT. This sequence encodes CASSLSGPDTQYF.

In DNA, the CDR3 is TGTGCCAGCAGCCTCAGGACCTTGGGGGGGCCCTACGAGCAGTACTTC. Translating it yields CASSLRTLGGPYEQYF. The chain links TRBV27 to TRBJ2-7; D might be TRBD2 (7 bases). Trimming left V 6 bases short and J 2 bases short, with 20 bases between. CDR1 is MNHEY, CDR2 SMNVEV, per germline (reference sequence). CDR3 size: 16 residues.

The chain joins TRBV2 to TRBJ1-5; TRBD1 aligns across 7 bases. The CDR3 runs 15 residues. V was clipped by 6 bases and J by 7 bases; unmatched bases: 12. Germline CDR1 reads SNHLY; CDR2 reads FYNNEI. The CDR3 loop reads CASRVYGGGQQPQHF. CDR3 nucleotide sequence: TGTGCCAGCAGAGTGTATGGTGGGGGACAGCAGCCCCAGCATTTT.

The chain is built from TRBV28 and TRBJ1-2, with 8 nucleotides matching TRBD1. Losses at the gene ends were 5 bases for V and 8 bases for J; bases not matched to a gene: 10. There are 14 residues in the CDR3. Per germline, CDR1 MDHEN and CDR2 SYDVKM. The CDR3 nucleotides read TGTGCCAGCAGTGACCCAGGGGGCGCGTGGGGCTACACCTTC. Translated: CASSDPGGAWGYTF.

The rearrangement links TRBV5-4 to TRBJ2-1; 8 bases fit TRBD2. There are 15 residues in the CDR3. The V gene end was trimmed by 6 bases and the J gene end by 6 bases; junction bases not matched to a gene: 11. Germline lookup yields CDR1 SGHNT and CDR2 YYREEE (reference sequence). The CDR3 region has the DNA TGTGCCAGCAAGATCGACGGGAGGGCCATCAATGAGCAGTTCTTC. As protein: CASKIDGRAINEQFF.

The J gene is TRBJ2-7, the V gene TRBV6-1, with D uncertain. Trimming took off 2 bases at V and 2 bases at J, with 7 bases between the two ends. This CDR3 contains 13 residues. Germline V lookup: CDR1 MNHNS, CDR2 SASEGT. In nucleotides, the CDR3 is TGTGCCAGCAGTGAATTCCGCCCCTACGAGCAGTACTTC. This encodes CASSEFRPYEQYF.

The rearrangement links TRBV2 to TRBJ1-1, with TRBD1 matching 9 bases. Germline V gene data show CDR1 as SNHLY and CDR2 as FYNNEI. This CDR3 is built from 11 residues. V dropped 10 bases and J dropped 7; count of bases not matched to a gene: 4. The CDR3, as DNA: TGTGCCACTGGACAGGGGTTTGAAGCTTTCTTT. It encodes CATGQGFEAFF.

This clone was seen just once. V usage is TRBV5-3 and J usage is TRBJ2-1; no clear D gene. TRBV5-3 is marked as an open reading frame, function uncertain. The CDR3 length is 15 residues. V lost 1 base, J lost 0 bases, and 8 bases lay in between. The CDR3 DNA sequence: TGTGCCAGAAGCTTGCCCCTAAGCTCCTACAATGAGCAGTTCTTC. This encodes CARSLPLSSYNEQFF.

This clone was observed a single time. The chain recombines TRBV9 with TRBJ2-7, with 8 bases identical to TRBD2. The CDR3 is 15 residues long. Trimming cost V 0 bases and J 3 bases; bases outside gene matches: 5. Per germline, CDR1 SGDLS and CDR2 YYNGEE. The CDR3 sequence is CASSVGVAGLYEQYF. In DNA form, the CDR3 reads TGTGCCAGCAGCGTAGGGGTAGCGGGGCTCTACGAGCAGTACTTC.

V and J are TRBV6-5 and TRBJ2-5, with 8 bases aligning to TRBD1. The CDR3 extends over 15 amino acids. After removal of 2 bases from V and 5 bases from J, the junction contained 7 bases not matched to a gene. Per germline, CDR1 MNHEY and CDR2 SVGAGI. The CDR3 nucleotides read TGTGCCAGCAGTTACGGCGGACAGGGTGGGGAGACCCAGTACTTC. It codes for CASSYGGQGGETQYF.

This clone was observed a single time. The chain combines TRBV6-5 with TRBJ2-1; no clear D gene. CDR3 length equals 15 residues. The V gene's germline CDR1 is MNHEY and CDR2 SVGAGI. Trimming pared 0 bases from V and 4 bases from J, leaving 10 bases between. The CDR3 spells CASSYSSQLYNEQFF. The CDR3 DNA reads TGTGCCAGCAGTTACTCGAGTCAGCTATACAATGAGCAGTTCTTC.

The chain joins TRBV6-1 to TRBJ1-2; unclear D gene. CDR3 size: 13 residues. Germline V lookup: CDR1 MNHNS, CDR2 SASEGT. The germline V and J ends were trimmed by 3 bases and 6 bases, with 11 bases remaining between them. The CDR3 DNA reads TGTGCCAGCAGTGACAACCGCATGGATGGCTACACCTTC. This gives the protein CASSDNRMDGYTF.

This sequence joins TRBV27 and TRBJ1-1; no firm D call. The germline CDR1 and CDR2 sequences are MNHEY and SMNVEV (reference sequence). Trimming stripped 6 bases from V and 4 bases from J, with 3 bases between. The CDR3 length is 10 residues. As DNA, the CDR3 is TGTGCCAGCAGAGGCACTGAAGCTTTCTTT. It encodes CASRGTEAFF.

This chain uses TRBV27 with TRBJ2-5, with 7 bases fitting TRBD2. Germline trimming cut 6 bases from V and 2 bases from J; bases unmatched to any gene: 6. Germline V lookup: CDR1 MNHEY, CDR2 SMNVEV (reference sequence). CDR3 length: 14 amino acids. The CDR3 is CASSVAGFQETQYF. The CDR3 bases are TGTGCCAGCAGCGTAGCGGGTTTTCAAGAGACCCAGTACTTC.

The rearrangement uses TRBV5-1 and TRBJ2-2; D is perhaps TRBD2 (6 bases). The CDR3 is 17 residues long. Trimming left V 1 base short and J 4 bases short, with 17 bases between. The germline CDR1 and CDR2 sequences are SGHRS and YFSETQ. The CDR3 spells CASSLLLVAGITGELFF. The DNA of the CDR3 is TGCGCCAGCAGCTTGTTGTTGGTTGCGGGAATCACCGGGGAGCTGTTTTTT. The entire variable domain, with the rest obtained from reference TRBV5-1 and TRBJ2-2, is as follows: KAGVTQTPRYLIKTRGQQVTLSCSPISGHRSVSWYQQTPGQGLQFLFEYFSETQRNKGNFPGRFSGRQFSNSRSEMNVSTLELGDSALYLCASSLLLVAGITGELFFGEGSRLTVL.

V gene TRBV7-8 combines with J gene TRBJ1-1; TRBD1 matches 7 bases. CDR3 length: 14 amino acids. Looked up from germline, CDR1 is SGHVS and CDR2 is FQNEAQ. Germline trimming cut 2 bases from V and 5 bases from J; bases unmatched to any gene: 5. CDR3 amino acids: CASSLKTGKTEAFF. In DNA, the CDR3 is TGTGCCAGCAGCTTAAAGACAGGGAAAACTGAAGCTTTCTTT.

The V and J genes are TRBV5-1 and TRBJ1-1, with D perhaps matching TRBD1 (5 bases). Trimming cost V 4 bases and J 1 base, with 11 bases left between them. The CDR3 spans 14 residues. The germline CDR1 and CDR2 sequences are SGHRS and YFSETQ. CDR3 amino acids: CASSPGAENTEAFF. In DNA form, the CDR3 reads TGCGCCAGCAGCCCCGGGGCGGAGAACACTGAAGCTTTCTTT.

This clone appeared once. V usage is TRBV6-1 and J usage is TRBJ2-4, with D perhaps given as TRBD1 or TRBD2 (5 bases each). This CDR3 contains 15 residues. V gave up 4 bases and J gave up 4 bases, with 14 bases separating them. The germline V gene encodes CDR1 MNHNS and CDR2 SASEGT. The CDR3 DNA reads TGTGCCAGCAGTGCTCTCGGGGCCGAGAAAAACATTCAGTACTTC. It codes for CASSALGAEKNIQYF.

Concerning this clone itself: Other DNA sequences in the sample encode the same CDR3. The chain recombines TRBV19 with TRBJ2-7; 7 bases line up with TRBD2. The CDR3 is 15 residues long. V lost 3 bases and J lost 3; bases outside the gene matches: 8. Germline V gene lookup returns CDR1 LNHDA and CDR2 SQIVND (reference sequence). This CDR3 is CASSISGTGRYEQYF. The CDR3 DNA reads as TGTGCCAGTAGTATCAGCGGGACGGGGCGCTACGAGCAGTACTTC.

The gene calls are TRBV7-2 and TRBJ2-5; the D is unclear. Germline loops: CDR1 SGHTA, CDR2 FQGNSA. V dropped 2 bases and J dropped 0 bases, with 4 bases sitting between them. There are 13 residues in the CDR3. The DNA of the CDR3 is TGTGCCAGCAGCTTATATTACCAAGAGACCCAGTACTTC. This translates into CASSLYYQETQYF.

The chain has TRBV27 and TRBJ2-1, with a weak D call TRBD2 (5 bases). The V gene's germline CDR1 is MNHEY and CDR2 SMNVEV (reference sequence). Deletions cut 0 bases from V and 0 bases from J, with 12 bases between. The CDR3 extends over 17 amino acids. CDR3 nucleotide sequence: TGTGCCAGCAGTTTATCCCGAAGCGGATACTCCTACAATGAGCAGTTCTTC. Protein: CASSLSRSGYSYNEQFF.

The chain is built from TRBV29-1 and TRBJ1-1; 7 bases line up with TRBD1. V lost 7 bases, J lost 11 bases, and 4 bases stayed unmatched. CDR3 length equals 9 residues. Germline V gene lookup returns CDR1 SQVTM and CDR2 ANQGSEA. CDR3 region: CSATGSAFF. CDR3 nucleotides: TGCAGCGCGACAGGGTCGGCTTTCTTT.